The source of this T cell receptor beta chain is a study of OX40 agonist ivuxolimab in advanced cancers. Clones were sequenced by immunoSEQ multiplex PCR, and TCRdb holds only the in-frame ones, with some missing. The table records 65,000 to 100,000 clones, roughly 94% of them present only once. General study findings and limits: Antigen targets of the expanded peripheral T cells went undetermined.

The length of the CDR3 is 13 residues. The germline V and J ends were trimmed by 2 bases and 5 bases, with 10 bases remaining between them. The germline V gene encodes CDR1 SNHLY and CDR2 FYNNEI. In regard to this clone: Its target is not known.

The clonotype comes from an adult with an advanced solid tumor such as melanoma, head and neck, liver or kidney cancer. This chain links TRBV2 with TRBJ2-7; D is unresolved. Sequenced material: CD4+ or CD8+ T cells sorted from blood, taken in a trial of the OX40 agonist ivuxolimab. CDR3 DNA: TGTGCCAGCAGTGAATGGCAGTCCAACGAGCAGTACTTC. This codes for CASSEWQSNEQYF.